The clone carrying this T cell receptor (beta chain) has just a few counts. Its antigen is not identified. This specimen belongs to a study of T cells after yellow fever vaccination. Whole-study findings and limits: Any FACS-sorted repertoire could hold abundant clonotypes that contaminate it from the bulk population.

MiXCR was run by TCRdb on the 5' RACE reads, yielding one entry per CDR3 protein. Of approximately 580,000 distinct CDR3 sequences in the sample, approximately 16% were seen once. Germline CDR1 reads SGHAT; CDR2 reads FQNNGV. Losses at the gene ends were 8 bases for V and 4 bases for J; bases not matched to a gene: 4. This CDR3 has 12 amino acids. This specimen consisted of PBMCs, obtained 5 days after the first yellow fever vaccination. The clonotype comes from a man aged 18 to 29 who received the YFV17D yellow fever vaccine. V and J are TRBV11-2 and TRBJ1-2; 7 nucleotides line up with TRBD1. This CDR3 is CASAGTAYGYTF. DNA of the CDR3: TGTGCCAGCGCCGGGACAGCCTATGGCTACACCTTC.